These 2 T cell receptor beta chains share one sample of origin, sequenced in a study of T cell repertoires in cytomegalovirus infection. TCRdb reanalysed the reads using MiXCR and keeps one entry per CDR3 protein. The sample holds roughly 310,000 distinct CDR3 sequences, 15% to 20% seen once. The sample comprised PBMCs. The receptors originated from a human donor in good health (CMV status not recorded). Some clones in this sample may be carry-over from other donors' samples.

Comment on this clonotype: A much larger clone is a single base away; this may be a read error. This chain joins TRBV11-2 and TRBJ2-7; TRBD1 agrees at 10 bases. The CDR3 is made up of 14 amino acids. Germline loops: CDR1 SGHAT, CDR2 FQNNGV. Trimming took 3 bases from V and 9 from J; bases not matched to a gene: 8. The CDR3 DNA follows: TGTGCCAGCAGCTTCGGACAGGGGGGATGGGGGCAGTACTTC. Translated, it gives CASSFGQGGWGQYF.

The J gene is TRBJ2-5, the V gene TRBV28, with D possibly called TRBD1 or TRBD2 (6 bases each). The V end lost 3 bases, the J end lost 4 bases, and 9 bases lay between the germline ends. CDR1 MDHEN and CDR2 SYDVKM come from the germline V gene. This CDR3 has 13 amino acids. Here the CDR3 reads CASSFSGAETQYF. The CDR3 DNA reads TGTGCCAGCAGTTTTTCGGGGGCAGAGACCCAGTACTTC.